The next 23 T cell receptor beta chains were all read from a single sample in a study of blood T cells in healthy people across ages. Primers used in a second PCR of roughly 6 to 12 cycles were a sample-barcoded 5' primer and a J-beta primer mix. TCRdb reanalysed the 5' RACE reads using MiXCR and keeps one entry per CDR3 protein. The sample includes over a million distinct CDR3 sequences, around 59% seen only once; the top ten take 5.5% to 8%. Sequenced material: blood. These receptors were obtained from a man aged 18 to 30 in good health.

J is TRBJ2-1 and V is TRBV4-1; possibly TRBD2 for D (6 bases). Germline V gene sequence: CDR1 MGHRA, CDR2 YSYEKL. The CDR3 contains 13 residues. Trimming cost V 5 bases and J 2 bases, with 7 bases left between them. The CDR3 bases are TGCGCCAGCAGCGCTAGCGCCTACAATGAGCAGTTCTTC. This gives the protein CASSASAYNEQFF.

There are a few counts of this clonotype. This chain uses TRBV5-1 with TRBJ2-7; 7 bases align to TRBD2. CDR1 SGHRS and CDR2 YFSETQ come from the germline V gene. V shed 2 bases and J 3 bases; nucleotides not matched to a gene: 8. This CDR3 is built from 15 residues. In DNA form, the CDR3 reads TGCGCCAGCAGCTTTGGGCGTGGGGAGGGCTACGAGCAGTACTTC. As protein: CASSFGRGEGYEQYF.

This clonotype was recorded only once. The chain carries TRBV6-6 and TRBJ2-3, with a weak D call TRBD1 (5 bases). V shed 0 bases and J shed 1 base, with 11 bases lying between them. This CDR3 has 16 amino acids. Germline CDR1 is MNHNY and CDR2 is SVGAGI (reference sequence). CDR3 nucleotides: TGTGCCAGCAGTTACTCGGGCGACAGCCGCACAGATACGCAGTATTTT. Translated, it gives CASSYSGDSRTDTQYF.

The CDR3: CASSPREVQGYGYTF. DNA of the CDR3: TGCGCCAGCAGCCCCCGTGAAGTGCAGGGCTATGGCTACACCTTC. This rearrangement joins TRBV4-1 to TRBJ1-2; maybe TRBD1 (5 bases). Trimming shortened V by 4 bases and J by 4 bases, and 16 bases separated the two germline ends. The CDR3 totals 15 residues. Germline values: CDR1 MGHRA, CDR2 YSYEKL.

This chain links TRBV4-3 with TRBJ1-6, with 10 bases identical to TRBD1. Trimming removed 1 base from V and 7 bases from J; junction bases left unmatched: 4. The CDR3 length is 16 residues. Germline V gene data show CDR1 as LGHNA and CDR2 as YSLEER. The CDR3 loop reads CASSQGQGAANSPLHF. In DNA, the CDR3 is TGCGCCAGCAGCCAAGGACAGGGGGCGGCGAATTCACCCCTCCACTTT.

In its sample, this clonotype was seen a few times. The gene calls are TRBV12-3 or TRBV12-4 and TRBJ1-6, with a possible D match to TRBD1 (5 bases). Trimming removed 6 bases from V and 8 bases from J, with 17 bases in between. The CDR3 has 15 residues. In DNA form, the CDR3 reads TGTGCCAGCAGCTCGTCGGGCAGGGCTGATTCACCCCTCCACTTT. This codes for CASSSSGRADSPLHF.

The genes are TRBV6-1 and TRBJ1-6, with 11 bases that match TRBD1. The CDR3 totals 17 residues. Trimming cost V 6 bases and J 10 bases; bases outside gene matches: 14. Germline lookup yields CDR1 MNHNS and CDR2 SASEGT. CDR3 DNA sequence: TGTGCCAGCAGCATTACAGATTCGGGGACAGGGGGATCACCCCTCCACTTT. Protein product: CASSITDSGTGGSPLHF.

This clonotype has a count of ten or more. The chain carries TRBV20-1 and TRBJ1-4, with unresolved D. V shed 5 bases and J shed 9 bases, with 22 bases lying between them. The germline V gene encodes CDR1 DFQATT and CDR2 SNEGSKA (reference sequence). The CDR3 extends over 15 amino acids. Here the CDR3 DNA reads TGCAGTGCTTCCCAAGGCCGTTCGGACTTGAAAAAACTGTTTTTT. Protein sequence: CSASQGRSDLKKLFF.

The chain links TRBV28 to TRBJ2-6, with D uncertain. CDR3 length: 15 residues. Trimming removed 3 bases at V and 0 bases at J, with 6 bases between. Per the germline V gene, CDR1 is MDHEN and CDR2 is SYDVKM. CDR3 coding DNA: TGTGCCAGCAGTTTCATGTTCTCTGGGGCCAACGTCCTGACTTTC. Its translation: CASSFMFSGANVLTF.

This clonotype was counted once. V gene TRBV9 combines with J gene TRBJ1-6; D call uncertain. V lost 0 bases to trimming and J lost 2 bases, with 9 bases between them. Germline V lookup: CDR1 SGDLS, CDR2 YYNGEE. The CDR3 runs to 16 residues. CDR3 nucleotide sequence: TGTGCCAGCAGCGTAGATGCAGGAGCCTATAATTCACCCCTCCACTTT. Translated, it gives CASSVDAGAYNSPLHF.

This chain joins TRBV5-1 and TRBJ2-1; 11 bases are shared with TRBD1. The J call is doubtful: the DNA matches TRBJ2-7 better. This CDR3 comprises 16 residues. From germline, CDR1 is SGHRS and CDR2 YFSETQ. CDR3 DNA: TGCGCCAGCAGCTTGGAAGGACAGGGGGCAATCTACGAGCAGTACTTC. This sequence encodes CASSLEGQGAIYEQYF.

CDR3 sequence reads: CATRRRGEGDTQYF. As DNA, the CDR3 is TGTGCCACTCGCCGGCGGGGGGAAGGTGATACGCAGTATTTT. V and J are TRBV24-1 and TRBJ2-3; 8 nucleotides align to TRBD2. Trimming removed 10 bases from V and 6 bases from J; junction bases left unmatched: 11. The CDR3 covers 14 residues. From germline, CDR1 is KGHDR and CDR2 SFDVKD.

This clonotype has a handful of counts. This chain uses TRBV13 with TRBJ1-5; D ambiguous. The CDR3 covers 16 residues. Germline loops: CDR1 PRHDT, CDR2 FYEKMQ (reference sequence). V was cut by 5 bases and J by 1 base, with 15 bases left in between. The CDR3 reads CASSRNLRASNQPQHF. Here the CDR3 DNA reads TGTGCCAGCAGCCGTAACCTGCGGGCAAGCAATCAGCCCCAGCATTTT.

J is TRBJ2-1 and V is TRBV20-1; 9 bases fit TRBD2. This CDR3 is 13 amino acids long. The ends lost 6 bases at V and 9 bases at J; junction bases unmatched: 9. Germline V CDR1 and CDR2: DFQATT, SNEGSKA (reference sequence). DNA for the CDR3: TGCAGTGCCACGGGACTAGCCGAGGGTGAGCAGTTCTTC. It translates to CSATGLAEGEQFF.

This clonotype was picked up one time. The chain recombines TRBV12-5 with TRBJ1-2; tentative D call: TRBD1 (5 bases). Deletions cut 4 bases from V and 4 bases from J, with 28 bases between. The CDR3 is made up of 19 amino acids. Germline V gene sequence: CDR1 LGHNT, CDR2 FRNRAP. Here the CDR3 DNA reads TGTGCTAGTGGTTCCCGTACGTTGGGACCTGACCAGCGTGCCTATGGCTACACCTTC. Protein: CASGSRTLGPDQRAYGYTF.

V and J are TRBV10-3 and TRBJ1-1, with 7 bases identical to TRBD1. The V segment lost 0 bases and the J segment 6 bases; nucleotides outside the gene matches: 7. CDR3 length: 15 residues. Germline CDR1 is ENHRY and CDR2 is SYGVKD. DNA for the CDR3: TGTGCCATCAGTGAGTCTATGGACAGGAGCTCTGAAGCTTTCTTT. It encodes CAISESMDRSSEAFF.

This clonotype was recorded a few times. This chain joins TRBV6-2 or TRBV6-3 and TRBJ1-6, with 7 bases matching TRBD1. V shed 8 bases and J 7 bases; nucleotides not matched to a gene: 8. Germline V CDR1 and CDR2: MNHEY, SVGEGT. The CDR3 is 14 residues long. Here the CDR3 DNA reads TGTGCCAGCGGGGAACAGGGGAAGAATTCACCCCTCCACTTT. Translated: CASGEQGKNSPLHF.

The V gene is TRBV6-4, the J gene TRBJ2-5; TRBD1 matches at 8 bases. Germline V gene sequence: CDR1 MRHNA, CDR2 SNTAGT. This CDR3 spans 15 amino acids. V shed 5 bases, J shed 11 bases, and the junction held 16 bases outside the gene matches. The CDR3 sequence: CASSLDRAQANEQYF. The CDR3 DNA reads as TGTGCCAGCAGTTTGGACAGGGCTCAGGCCAATGAGCAGTACTTC.

The chain carries TRBV12-3 or TRBV12-4 and TRBJ1-2; no definite D call. CDR3 size: 14 residues. Trimming took off 5 bases at V and 6 bases at J, with 16 bases between the two ends. The CDR3 sequence is CASSPAVSTDGYTF. The CDR3 DNA reads as TGTGCCAGCAGTCCAGCGGTTAGCACCGATGGCTACACCTTC.

The chain combines TRBV7-9 with TRBJ2-5, with TRBD1 matching over 9 bases. The CDR3 is made up of 16 amino acids. Germline CDR1 SEHNR, CDR2 FQNEAQ (reference sequence). The J segment lost 2 bases and the V segment lost 5 bases, leaving 9 bases of the junction unmatched. The CDR3 region is CASSIIQGAMQETQYF. DNA of the CDR3: TGTGCCAGCAGCATAATACAGGGGGCCATGCAAGAGACCCAGTACTTC.

Many counts were recorded for this clonotype. This rearrangement joins TRBV29-1 to TRBJ2-3; D is tentatively TRBD1 or TRBD2 (5 bases each). The germline CDR1 and CDR2 sequences are SQVTM and ANQGSEA. Trimming removed 1 base at V and 1 base at J, with 9 bases between. The CDR3 is made up of 14 amino acids. CDR3 region: CSVEGRGGTDTQYF. The CDR3 DNA follows: TGCAGCGTTGAAGGTCGGGGCGGCACAGATACGCAGTATTTT.

CDR3 sequence (DNA): TGTGCCACCAGTCAAGGGGTAGAGGCCAACGTCCTGACTTTC. Translating gives CATSQGVEANVLTF. The chain employs TRBV24-1 and TRBJ2-6, with D perhaps matching TRBD1 (5 bases). Per the germline V gene, CDR1 is KGHDR and CDR2 is SFDVKD. The CDR3 consists of 14 residues. The V end lost 6 bases, the J end lost 6 bases, and 11 bases lay between the germline ends.

The rearrangement uses TRBV4-1 and TRBJ2-1; D unclear. Germline CDR1 and CDR2: MGHRA and YSYEKL. The CDR3 has 18 residues. V lost 4 bases, J lost 8 bases, and 27 bases lay in between. The CDR3 nucleotides are TGCGCCAGCAGCCCCCATTCGTCCTTAGCCGGCCAGCTCGATGAGCAGTTCTTC. Translation: CASSPHSSLAGQLDEQFF.